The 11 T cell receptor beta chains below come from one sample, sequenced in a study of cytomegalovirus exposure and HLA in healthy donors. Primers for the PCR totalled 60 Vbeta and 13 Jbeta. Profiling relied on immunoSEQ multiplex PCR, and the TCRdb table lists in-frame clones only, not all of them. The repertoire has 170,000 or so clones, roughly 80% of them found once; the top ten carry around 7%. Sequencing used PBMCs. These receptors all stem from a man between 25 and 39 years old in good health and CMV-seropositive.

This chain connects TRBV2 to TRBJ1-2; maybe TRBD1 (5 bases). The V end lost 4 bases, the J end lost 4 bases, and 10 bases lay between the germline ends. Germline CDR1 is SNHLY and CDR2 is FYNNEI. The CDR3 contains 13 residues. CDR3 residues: CASSGQPPYGYTF. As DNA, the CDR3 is TGTGCCAGCAGTGGACAGCCCCCCTATGGCTACACCTTC.

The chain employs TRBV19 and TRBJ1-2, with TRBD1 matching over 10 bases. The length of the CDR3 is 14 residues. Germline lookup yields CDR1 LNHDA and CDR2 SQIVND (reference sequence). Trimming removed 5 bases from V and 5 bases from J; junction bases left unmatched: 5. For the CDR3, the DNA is TGTGCCAGTAGTTCGCGACAGGGGGCTTATGGCTACACCTTC. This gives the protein CASSSRQGAYGYTF.

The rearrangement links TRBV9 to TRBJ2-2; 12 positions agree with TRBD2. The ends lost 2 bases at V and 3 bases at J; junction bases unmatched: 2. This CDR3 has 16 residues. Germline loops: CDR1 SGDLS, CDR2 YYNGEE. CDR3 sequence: CASSVGTSGYTGELFF. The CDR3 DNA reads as TGTGCCAGCAGCGTGGGGACTAGCGGGTACACCGGGGAGCTGTTTTTT. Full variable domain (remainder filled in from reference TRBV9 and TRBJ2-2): DSGVTQTPKHLITATGQRVTLRCSPRSGDLSVYWYQQSLDQGLQFLIQYYNGEERAKGNILERFSAQQFPDLHSELNLSSLELGDSALYFCASSVGTSGYTGELFFGEGSRLTVL.

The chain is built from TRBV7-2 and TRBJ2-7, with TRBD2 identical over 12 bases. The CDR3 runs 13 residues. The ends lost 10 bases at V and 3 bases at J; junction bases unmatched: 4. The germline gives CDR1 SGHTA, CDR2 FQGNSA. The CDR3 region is CATRTSGVYEQYF. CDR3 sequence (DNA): TGTGCCACCCGGACTAGCGGGGTCTACGAGCAGTACTTC.

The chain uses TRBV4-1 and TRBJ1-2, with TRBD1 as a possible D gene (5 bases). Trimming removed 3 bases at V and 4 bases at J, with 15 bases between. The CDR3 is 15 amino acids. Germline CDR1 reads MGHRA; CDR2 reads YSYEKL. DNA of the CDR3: TGCGCCAGCAGCCACCCTATCCAGGGCCTCTATGGCTACACCTTC. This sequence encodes CASSHPIQGLYGYTF.

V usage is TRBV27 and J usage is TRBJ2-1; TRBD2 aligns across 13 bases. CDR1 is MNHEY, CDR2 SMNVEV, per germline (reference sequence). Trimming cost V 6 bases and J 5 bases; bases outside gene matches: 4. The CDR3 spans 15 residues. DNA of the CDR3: TGTGCCAGCAGAACCGGGACTAGCGGGAACAATGAGCAGTTCTTC. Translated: CASRTGTSGNNEQFF.

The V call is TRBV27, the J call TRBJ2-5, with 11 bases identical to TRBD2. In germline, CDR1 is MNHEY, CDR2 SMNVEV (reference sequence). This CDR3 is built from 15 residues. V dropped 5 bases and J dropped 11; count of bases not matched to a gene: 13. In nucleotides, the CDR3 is TGTGCCAGCAGTCCCCTTGCTAGCGGGAGGCGGGAGCAGTACTTC. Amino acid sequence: CASSPLASGRREQYF.

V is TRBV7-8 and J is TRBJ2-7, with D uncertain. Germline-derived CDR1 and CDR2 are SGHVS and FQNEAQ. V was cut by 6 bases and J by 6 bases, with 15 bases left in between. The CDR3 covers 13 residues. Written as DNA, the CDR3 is TGTGCCAGCAGGGCCGTGGAGTACGGCGAGCAGTACTTC. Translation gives CASRAVEYGEQYF.

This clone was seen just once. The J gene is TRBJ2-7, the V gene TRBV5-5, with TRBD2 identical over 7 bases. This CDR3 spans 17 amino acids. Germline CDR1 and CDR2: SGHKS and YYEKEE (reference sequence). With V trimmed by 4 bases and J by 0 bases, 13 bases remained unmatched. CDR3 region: CASSRVVAGVNSYEQYF. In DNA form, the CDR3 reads TGTGCCAGCAGCAGAGTGGTGGCGGGAGTCAACTCCTACGAGCAGTACTTC.

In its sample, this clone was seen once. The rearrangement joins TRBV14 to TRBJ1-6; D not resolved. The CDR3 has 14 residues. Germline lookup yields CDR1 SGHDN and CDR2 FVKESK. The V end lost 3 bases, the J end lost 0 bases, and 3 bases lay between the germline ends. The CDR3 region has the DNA TGTGCCAGCAGCCAGAGCTCCTATAATTCACCCCTCCACTTT. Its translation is CASSQSSYNSPLHF.

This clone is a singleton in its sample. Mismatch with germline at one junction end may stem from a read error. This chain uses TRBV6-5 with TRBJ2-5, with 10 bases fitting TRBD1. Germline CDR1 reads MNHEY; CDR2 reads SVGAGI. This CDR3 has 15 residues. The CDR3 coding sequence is TGTGCCAACAGTTCCCCGGGACAGGGGCGGGAGACCCAGTACTTC. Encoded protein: CANSSPGQGRETQYF.